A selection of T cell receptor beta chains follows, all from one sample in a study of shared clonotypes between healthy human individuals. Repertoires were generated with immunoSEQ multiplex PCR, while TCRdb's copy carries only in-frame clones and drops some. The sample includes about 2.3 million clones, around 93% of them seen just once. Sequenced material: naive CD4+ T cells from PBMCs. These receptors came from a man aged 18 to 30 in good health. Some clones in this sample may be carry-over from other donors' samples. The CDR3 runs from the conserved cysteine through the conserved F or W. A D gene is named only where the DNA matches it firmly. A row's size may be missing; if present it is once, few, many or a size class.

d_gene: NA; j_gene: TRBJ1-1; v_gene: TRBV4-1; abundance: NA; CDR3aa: CASSPVPGNTEAFF; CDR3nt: TGCGCCAGCAGCCCCGTGCCCGGGAACACTGAAGCTTTCTTT
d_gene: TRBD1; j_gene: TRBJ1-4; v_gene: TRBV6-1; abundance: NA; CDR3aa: CASTGQANEKLFF; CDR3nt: TGTGCCAGCACGGGACAGGCTAATGAAAAACTGTTTTTT
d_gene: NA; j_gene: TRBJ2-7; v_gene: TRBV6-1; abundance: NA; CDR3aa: CASSFIYEQYF; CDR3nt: TGTGCCAGCAGTTTCATCTACGAGCAGTACTTC
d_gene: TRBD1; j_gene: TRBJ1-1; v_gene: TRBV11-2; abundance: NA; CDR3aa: CASSLGGTVVPGPEAFF; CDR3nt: TGTGCCAGCAGCTTGGGCGGGACAGTAGTCCCTGGCCCTGAAGCTTTCTTT
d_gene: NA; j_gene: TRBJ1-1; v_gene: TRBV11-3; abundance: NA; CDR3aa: CASSLGGDDTEAFF; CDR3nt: TGTGCCAGCAGCTTAGGTGGGGACGACACTGAAGCTTTCTTT
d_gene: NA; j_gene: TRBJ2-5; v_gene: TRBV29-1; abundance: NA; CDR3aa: CSVDDSVFSQETQYF; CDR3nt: TGCAGCGTAGACGACAGCGTCTTCTCCCAAGAGACCCAGTACTTC
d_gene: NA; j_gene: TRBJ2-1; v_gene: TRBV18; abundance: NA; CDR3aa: CASSPPNLLYNEQFF; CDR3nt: TGTGCCAGCTCACCACCGAACCTCCTCTACAATGAGCAGTTCTTC
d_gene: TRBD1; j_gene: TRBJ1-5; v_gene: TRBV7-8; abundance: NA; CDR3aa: CASSKTGGSNQPQHF; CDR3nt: TGTGCCAGCAGCAAGACAGGGGGGAGCAATCAGCCCCAGCATTTT
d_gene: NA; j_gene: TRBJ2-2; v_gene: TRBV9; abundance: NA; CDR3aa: CASSPRAGNTGELFF; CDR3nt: TGTGCCAGCAGCCCCCGGGCGGGGAACACCGGGGAGCTGTTTTTT
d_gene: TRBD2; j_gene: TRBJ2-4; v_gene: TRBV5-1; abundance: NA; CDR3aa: CASSLDSPGLAGIIQYF; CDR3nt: TGCGCCAGCAGCTTGGACAGTCCCGGACTAGCGGGGATTATTCAGTACTTC
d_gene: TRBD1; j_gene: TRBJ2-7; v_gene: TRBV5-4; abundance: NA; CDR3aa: CASSPGRQGEYEQYF; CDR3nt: TGTGCCAGCAGCCCCGGTCGACAGGGGGAATACGAGCAGTACTTC
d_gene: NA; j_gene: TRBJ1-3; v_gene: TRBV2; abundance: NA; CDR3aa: CASSEEGYTIYF; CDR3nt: TGTGCCAGCAGTGAGGAAGGATACACCATATATTTT
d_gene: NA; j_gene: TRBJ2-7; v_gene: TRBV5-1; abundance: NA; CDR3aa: CASSATGSASREQYF; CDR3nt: TGCGCCAGCAGCGCGACGGGCTCCGCGTCCCGCGAGCAGTACTTC
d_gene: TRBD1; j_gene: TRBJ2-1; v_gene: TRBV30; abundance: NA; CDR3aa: CAWSPGQGADNEQFF; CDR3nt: TGTGCCTGGAGTCCAGGACAGGGGGCAGACAATGAGCAGTTCTTC
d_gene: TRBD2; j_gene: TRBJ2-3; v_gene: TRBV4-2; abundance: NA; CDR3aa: CASSQDTRLAGELGDTQYF; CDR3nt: TGTGCCAGCAGCCAAGATACCCGCCTAGCGGGAGAGTTGGGAGATACGCAGTATTTT
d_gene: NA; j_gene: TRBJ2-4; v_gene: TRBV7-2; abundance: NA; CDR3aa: CASSLTGFENIQYF; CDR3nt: TGTGCCAGCAGCTTAACAGGGTTCGAAAACATTCAGTACTTC
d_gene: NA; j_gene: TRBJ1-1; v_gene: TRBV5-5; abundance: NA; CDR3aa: CASSLGPENTEAFF; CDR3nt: TGTGCCAGCAGCTTGGGTCCCGAGAACACTGAAGCTTTCTTT
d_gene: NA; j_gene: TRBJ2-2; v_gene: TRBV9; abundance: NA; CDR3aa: CASSQETAEKNTGELFF; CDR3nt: TGTGCCAGCAGCCAGGAGACCGCAGAGAAGAACACCGGGGAGCTGTTTTTT
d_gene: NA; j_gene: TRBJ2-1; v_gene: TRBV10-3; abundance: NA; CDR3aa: CALCEGAGSNEQFF; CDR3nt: TGTGCCCTGTGTGAGGGCGCAGGGTCCAATGAGCAGTTCTTC
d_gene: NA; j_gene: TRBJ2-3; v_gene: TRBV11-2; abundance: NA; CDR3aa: CASSLGVRNTDTQYF; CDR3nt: TGTGCCAGCAGCTTAGGAGTCAGAAACACAGATACGCAGTATTTT
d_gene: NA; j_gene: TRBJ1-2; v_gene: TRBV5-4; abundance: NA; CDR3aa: CASSLAGGYTF; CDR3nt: TGTGCCAGCAGCTTGGCAGGGGGCTACACCTTC
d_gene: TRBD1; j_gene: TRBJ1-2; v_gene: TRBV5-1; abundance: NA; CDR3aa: CASSQTTGGPVSTF; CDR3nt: TGCGCCAGCAGTCAAACGACAGGGGGGCCTGTCTCCACCTTC
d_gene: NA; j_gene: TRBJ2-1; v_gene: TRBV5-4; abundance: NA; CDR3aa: CASSLNPPTYNEQFF; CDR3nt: TGTGCCAGCAGCTTGAATCCTCCCACCTACAATGAGCAGTTCTTC
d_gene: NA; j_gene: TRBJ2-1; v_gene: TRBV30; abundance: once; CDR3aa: CAFRPTLGNEQFF; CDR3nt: TGTGCCTTTAGACCCACTCTTGGGAATGAGCAGTTCTTC
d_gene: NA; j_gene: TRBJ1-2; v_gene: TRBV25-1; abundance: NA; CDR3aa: CASSEPALGYYGYTF; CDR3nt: TGTGCCAGCAGTGAACCCGCATTGGGATACTATGGCTACACCTTC
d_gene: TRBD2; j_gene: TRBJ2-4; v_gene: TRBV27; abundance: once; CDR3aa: CASSLFAFRGGAKNIQYF; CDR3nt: TGTGCCAGCAGTTTATTCGCATTTCGGGGGGGAGCCAAAAACATTCAGTACTTC
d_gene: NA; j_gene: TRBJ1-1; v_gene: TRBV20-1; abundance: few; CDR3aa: CSAAGITEAFF; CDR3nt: TGCAGTGCAGCAGGGATCACTGAAGCTTTCTTT